This is a list of T cell receptor beta chains from one sample in a study of CD8+CD57+ T cells in acquired aplastic anemia. Each CDR3 protein is one row after TCRdb ran MiXCR on the reads. The sample includes fewer than 70,000 distinct CDR3 sequences, roughly half of them seen just once. The sample consisted of sorted CD4+, CD8+, or CD8+CD57+ T cells (not recorded which) from PBMCs. The origin of the receptors is a human donor in good health, serving as a control. Both conserved end residues are part of each CDR3. D genes are given only for firm matches. For some rows the clone size is stated as once, few or many, or as a class when expanded; others skip it.

v_call	j_call	clone_size	d_call	cdr3_nt	cdr3_aa
TRBV24-1	TRBJ2-5	.	.	TGTGCCACCAGTGATTTAGCGTGGACCCAGTACTTC	CATSDLAWTQYF
TRBV25-1	TRBJ2-1	.	TRBD2	TGTGCCAGCAGCGTAGAACTAGCGGGGGGGTCGGAGCAGTTCTTC	CASSVELAGGSEQFF
TRBV2	TRBJ2-2	.	.	TGTGCCAGCAGTGAAGCCCAGCACACCGGGGAGCTGTTTTTT	CASSEAQHTGELFF
TRBV6-2/TRBV6-3	TRBJ2-2	few	TRBD1	TGTGCCAGCAGTTACACAGGGGAGACCGGGGAGCTGTTTTTT	CASSYTGETGELFF
TRBV11-2	TRBJ1-5	many	.	TGTGCCAGCAGCTTAGGGGGCGGTCTTAGCAATCAGCCCCAGCATTTT	CASSLGGGLSNQPQHF
TRBV2	TRBJ1-1	medium-sized	.	TGTGCCAGCAGATTCACTGAAGCTTTCTTT	CASRFTEAFF
TRBV7-9	TRBJ1-1	many	.	TGTGCCAGCAGCTTAGGGGAGCTTCGGACTGAAGCTTTCTTT	CASSLGELRTEAFF
TRBV11-1	TRBJ1-2	.	.	TGTGCCAGCAGCCCCCCGGCCGGGGATGCCCTCCCGACATTTGGCTACACCTTC	CASSPPAGDALPTFGYTF
TRBV19	TRBJ1-5	.	.	TGTGCCAGTAGTATCTCCTTGTATCAGCCCCAGCATTTT	CASSISLYQPQHF
TRBV15	TRBJ1-1	.	.	TGTGCCACTCGTGGACCGAACACTGAAGCTTTCTTT	CATRGPNTEAFF
TRBV4-1	TRBJ2-3	many	.	TGCGCCAGCAGCCAAGGCCTACGCACAGATACGCAGTATTTT	CASSQGLRTDTQYF
TRBV24-1	TRBJ2-3	.	.	TGTGCCACCAGTGATTTGAGTCTGGGTACGCAGTATTTT	CATSDLSLGTQYF
TRBV6-5	TRBJ1-1	many	TRBD1	TGTGCCAGCAGTTACGGGAGACAGGGTGAAGCTTTCTTT	CASSYGRQGEAFF
TRBV19	TRBJ2-1	.	.	TGTGCCAGTAGTTTTCGGGCCCTATACAATGAGCAGTTCTTC	CASSFRALYNEQFF
TRBV28	TRBJ1-1	few	.	TGTGCCAGCAGTAGCAGACTGACCTACACTGAAGCTTTCTTT	CASSSRLTYTEAFF
TRBV2	TRBJ2-5	.	TRBD1	TGTGCCAGCAGGGCCGGGACAGGGGGTGAGACCCAGTACTTC	CASRAGTGGETQYF
TRBV7-3	TRBJ2-3	.	.	TGTGCCAGCAGCTTAAACAGGGCAACAGATACGCAGTATTTT	CASSLNRATDTQYF
TRBV10-3	TRBJ1-5	.	.	TGTGCCATACGACAGGATAGCAATCAGCCCCAGCATTTT	CAIRQDSNQPQHF
TRBV7-9	TRBJ1-1	.	TRBD1	TGTGCCAGCAGCTTAGGACAGGGCATGAACACTGAAGCTTTCTTT	CASSLGQGMNTEAFF